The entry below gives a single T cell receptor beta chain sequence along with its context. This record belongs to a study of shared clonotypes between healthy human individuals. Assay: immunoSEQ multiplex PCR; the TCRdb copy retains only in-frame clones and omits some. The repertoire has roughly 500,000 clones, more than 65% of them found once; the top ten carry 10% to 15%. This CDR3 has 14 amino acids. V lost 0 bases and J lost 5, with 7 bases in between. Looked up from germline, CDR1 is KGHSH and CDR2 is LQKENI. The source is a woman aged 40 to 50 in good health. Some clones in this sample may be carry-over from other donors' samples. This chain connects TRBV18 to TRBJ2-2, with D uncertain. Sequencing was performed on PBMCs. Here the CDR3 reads CASSPPVVTGELFF. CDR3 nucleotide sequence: TGTGCCAGCTCACCACCGGTGGTGACCGGGGAGCTGTTTTTT.